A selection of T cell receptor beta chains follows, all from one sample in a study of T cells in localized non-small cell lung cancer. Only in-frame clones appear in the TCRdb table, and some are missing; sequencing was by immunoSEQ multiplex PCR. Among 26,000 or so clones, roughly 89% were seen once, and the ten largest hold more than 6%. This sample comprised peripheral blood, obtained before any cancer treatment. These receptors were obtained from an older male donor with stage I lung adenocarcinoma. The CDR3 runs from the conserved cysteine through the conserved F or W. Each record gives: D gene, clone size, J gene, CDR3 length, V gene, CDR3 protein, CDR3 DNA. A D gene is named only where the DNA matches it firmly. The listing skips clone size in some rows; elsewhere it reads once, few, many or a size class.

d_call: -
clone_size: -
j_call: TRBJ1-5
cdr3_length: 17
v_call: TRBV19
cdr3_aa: CASSIRWQGYPNQPQHF
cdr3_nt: TGTGCCAGTAGTATACGGTGGCAGGGGTACCCAAATCAGCCCCAGCATTTT

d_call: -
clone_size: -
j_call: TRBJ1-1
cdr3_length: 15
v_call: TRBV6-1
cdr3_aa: CASTQRRGGNTEAFF
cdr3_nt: TGTGCCAGCACTCAACGAAGGGGAGGGAACACTGAAGCTTTCTTT

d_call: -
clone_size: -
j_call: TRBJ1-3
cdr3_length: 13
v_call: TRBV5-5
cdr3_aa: CASSLGAGNTIYF
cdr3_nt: TGTGCCAGCAGCTTGGGTGCGGGAAACACCATATATTTT

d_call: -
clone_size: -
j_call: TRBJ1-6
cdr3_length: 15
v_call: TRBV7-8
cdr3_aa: CASSRQASQGSPLHF
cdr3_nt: TGTGCCAGCAGCCGTCAGGCGTCCCAGGGTTCACCCCTCCACTTT

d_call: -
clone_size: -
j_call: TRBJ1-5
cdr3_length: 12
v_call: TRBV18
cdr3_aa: CASSAPGQPQHF
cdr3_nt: TGTGCCAGCTCCGCCCCCGGTCAGCCCCAGCATTTT

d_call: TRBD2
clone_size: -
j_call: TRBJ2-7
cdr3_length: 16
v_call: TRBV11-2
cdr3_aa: CASSSLAGRSSYEQYF
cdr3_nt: TGTGCCAGCAGCTCATTAGCGGGGAGGAGCTCCTACGAGCAGTACTTC

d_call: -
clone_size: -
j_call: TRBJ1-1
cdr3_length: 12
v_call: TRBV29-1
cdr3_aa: CSSGGRMSEAFF
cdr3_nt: TGCAGCTCGGGGGGGAGGATGTCTGAAGCTTTCTTT

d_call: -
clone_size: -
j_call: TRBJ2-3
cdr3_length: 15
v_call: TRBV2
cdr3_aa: CASSGFRGSTDTQYF
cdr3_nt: TGTGCCAGCAGTGGCTTTAGGGGAAGCACAGATACGCAGTATTTT

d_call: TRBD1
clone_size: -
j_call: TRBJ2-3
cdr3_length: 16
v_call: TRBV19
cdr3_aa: CASSHRQGASADTQYF
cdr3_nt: TGTGCCAGTAGTCACAGACAGGGGGCGAGTGCAGATACGCAGTATTTT

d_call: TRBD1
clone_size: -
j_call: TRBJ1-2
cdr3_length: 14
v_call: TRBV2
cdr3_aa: CASRRQGKDYGYTF
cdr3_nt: TGTGCCAGCAGAAGACAGGGAAAGGACTATGGCTACACCTTC

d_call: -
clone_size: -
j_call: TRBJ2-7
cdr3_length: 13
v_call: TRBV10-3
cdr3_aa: CAISEGRTYEQYF
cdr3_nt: TGTGCCATCAGTGAGGGAAGGACCTACGAGCAGTACTTC

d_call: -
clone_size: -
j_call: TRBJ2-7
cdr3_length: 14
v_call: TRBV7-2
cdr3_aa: CASSLALQGSEQYF
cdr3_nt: TGTGCCAGCAGCTTAGCCCTCCAGGGTTCCGAGCAGTACTTC

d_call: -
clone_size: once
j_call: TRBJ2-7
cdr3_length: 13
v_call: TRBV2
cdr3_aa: CASRRGSGYEQYF
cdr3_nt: TGTGCCAGCAGGCGGGGCTCGGGCTACGAGCAGTACTTC

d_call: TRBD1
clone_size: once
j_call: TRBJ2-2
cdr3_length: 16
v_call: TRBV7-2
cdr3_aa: CASSVRQGADTGELFF
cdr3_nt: TGTGCCAGCAGCGTCCGACAGGGGGCGGACACCGGGGAGCTGTTTTTT

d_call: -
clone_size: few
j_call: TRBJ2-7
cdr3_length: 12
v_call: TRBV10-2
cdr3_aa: CASSPGEYEQYF
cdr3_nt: TGCGCCAGCAGCCCGGGGGAATACGAGCAGTACTTC

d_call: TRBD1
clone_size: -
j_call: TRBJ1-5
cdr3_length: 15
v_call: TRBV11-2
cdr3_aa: CASSYTTGMNQPQHF
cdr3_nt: TGTGCCAGCAGCTACACGACAGGGATGAATCAGCCCCAGCATTTT

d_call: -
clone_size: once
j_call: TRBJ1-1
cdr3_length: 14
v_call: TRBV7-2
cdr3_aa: CASTPRQVNTEAFF
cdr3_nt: TGTGCCAGCACCCCCCGACAGGTGAACACTGAAGCTTTCTTT

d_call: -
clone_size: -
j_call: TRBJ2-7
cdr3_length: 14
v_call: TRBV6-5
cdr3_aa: CASSYGGAGYEQYF
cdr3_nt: TGTGCCAGCAGTTATGGGGGGGCCGGGTACGAGCAGTACTTC

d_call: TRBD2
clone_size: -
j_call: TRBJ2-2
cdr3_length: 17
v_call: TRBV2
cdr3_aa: CAATLAGATANTGELFF
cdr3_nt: TGTGCGGCAACACTAGCGGGGGCCACCGCGAACACCGGGGAGCTGTTTTTT

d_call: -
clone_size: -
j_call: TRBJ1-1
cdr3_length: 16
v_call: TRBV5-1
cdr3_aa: CASSLAPAAVNTEAFF
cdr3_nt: TGCGCCAGCAGCTTGGCTCCCGCAGCTGTGAACACTGAAGCTTTCTTT

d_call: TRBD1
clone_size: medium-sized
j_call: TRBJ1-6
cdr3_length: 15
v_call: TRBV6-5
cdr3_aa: CASRRRTGDNSPLHF
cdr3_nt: TGTGCCAGCAGACGACGGACAGGGGATAATTCACCCCTCCACTTT

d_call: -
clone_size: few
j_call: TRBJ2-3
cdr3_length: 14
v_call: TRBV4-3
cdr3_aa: CASSQGLVTDTQYF
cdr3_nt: TGCGCCAGCAGCCAAGGACTAGTAACAGATACGCAGTATTTT

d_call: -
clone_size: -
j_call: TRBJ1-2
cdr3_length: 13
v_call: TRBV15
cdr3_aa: CATSRDEGIGYTF
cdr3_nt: TGTGCCACCAGCAGAGATGAAGGGATTGGCTACACCTTC

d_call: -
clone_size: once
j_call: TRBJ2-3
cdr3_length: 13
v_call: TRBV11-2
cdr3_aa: CASSLDQEDTQYF
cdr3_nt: TGTGCCAGCAGCTTAGATCAGGAAGATACGCAGTATTTT

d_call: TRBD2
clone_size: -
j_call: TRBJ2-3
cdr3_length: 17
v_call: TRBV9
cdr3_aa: CASSAPGLAGGTDTQYF
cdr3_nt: TGTGCCAGCAGCGCGCCCGGACTAGCGGGGGGCACAGATACGCAGTATTTT

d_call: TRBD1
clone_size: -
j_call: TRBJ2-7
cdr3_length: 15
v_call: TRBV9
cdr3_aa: CASSPRQGSSYEQYF
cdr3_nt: TGTGCCAGCAGCCCTCGACAGGGGAGCTCCTACGAGCAGTACTTC

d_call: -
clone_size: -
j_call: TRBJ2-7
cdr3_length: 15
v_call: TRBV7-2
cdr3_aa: CASTPEGGGSYEQYF
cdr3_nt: TGTGCCAGCACCCCCGAGGGAGGGGGTTCATACGAGCAGTACTTC

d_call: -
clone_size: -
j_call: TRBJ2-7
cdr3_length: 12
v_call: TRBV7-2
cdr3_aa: CASSFRGREQYF
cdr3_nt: TGTGCCAGCAGCTTCAGGGGCCGAGAGCAGTACTTC

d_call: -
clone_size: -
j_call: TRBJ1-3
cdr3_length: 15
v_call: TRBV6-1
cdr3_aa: CASSERIFSGNTIYF
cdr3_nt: TGTGCCAGCAGTGAACGGATTTTCTCTGGAAACACCATATATTTT

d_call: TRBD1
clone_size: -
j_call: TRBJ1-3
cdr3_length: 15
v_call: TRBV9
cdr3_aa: CASSVDRGAGNTIYF
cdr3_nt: TGTGCCAGCAGCGTAGACAGGGGTGCAGGAAACACCATATATTTT

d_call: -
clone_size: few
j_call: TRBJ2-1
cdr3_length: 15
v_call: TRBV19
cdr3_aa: CASSMMGGSYNEQFF
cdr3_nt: TGTGCCAGTAGTATGATGGGGGGTTCCTACAATGAGCAGTTCTTC

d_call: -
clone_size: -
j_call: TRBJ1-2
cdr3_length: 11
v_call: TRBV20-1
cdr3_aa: CSASLSYGYTF
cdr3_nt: TGCAGTGCTAGTTTGTCCTATGGCTACACCTTC

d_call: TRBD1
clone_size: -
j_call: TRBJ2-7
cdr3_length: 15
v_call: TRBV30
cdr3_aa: CAWSGGGTGRNEQYF
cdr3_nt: TGTGCCTGGAGCGGTGGGGGGACAGGGAGGAACGAGCAGTACTTC

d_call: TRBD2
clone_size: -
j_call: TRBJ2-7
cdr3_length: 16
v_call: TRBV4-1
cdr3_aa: CASSREIAGDSYEQYF
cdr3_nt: TGCGCCAGCAGCCGAGAGATAGCGGGGGACTCCTACGAGCAGTACTTC

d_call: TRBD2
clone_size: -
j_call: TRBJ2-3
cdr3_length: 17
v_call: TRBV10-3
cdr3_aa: CAIRASGGSPSTDTQYF
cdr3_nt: TGTGCCATCAGGGCTAGCGGGGGTTCACCTAGCACAGATACGCAGTATTTT

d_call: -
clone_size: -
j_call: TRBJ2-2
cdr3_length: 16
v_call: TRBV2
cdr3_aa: CASSVRDHRGAGELFF
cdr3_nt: TGTGCCAGCAGTGTCCGGGACCATAGGGGAGCCGGGGAGCTGTTTTTT

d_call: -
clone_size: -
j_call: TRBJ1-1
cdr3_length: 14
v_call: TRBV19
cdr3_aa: CASSIGAYGTEAFF
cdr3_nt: TGTGCCAGTAGTATAGGCGCATATGGCACTGAAGCTTTCTTT

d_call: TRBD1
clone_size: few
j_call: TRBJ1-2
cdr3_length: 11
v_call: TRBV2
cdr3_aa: CARQGEGGYTF
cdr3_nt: TGTGCCAGGCAGGGGGAGGGTGGCTACACCTTC

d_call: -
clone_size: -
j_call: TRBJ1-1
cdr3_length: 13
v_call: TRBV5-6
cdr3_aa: CASSLVGFGEAFF
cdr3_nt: TGTGCCAGCAGCTTGGTAGGGTTTGGTGAAGCTTTCTTT

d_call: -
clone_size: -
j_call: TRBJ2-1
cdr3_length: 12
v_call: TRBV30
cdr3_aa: CAWSVNRGEQFF
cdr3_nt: TGTGCCTGGAGTGTAAACAGAGGCGAGCAGTTCTTC

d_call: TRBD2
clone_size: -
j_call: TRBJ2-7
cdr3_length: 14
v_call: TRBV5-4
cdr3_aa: CASSLDGTKDEQYF
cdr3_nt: TGTGCCAGCAGCTTGGATGGGACTAAGGACGAGCAGTACTTC

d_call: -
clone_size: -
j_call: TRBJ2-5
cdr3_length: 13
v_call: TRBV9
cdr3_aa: CASSVDVSETQYF
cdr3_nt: TGTGCCAGCAGCGTAGACGTTTCGGAGACCCAGTACTTC

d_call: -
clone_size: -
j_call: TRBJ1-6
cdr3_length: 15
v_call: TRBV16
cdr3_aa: CASLGGRQRNSPLHF
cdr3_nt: TGTGCCAGCCTAGGGGGGAGACAGAGAAATTCACCCCTCCACTTT

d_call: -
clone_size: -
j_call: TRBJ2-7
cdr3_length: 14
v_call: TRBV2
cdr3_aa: CASSERLPTYEQYF
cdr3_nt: TGTGCCAGCAGTGAAAGGCTCCCAACTTACGAGCAGTACTTC

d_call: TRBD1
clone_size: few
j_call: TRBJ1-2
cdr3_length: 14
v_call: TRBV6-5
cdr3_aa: CASSYKQGAGGYTF
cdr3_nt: TGTGCCAGCAGTTACAAGCAGGGGGCAGGAGGCTACACCTTC

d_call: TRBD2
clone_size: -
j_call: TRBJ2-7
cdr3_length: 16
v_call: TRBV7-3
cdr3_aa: CASSPSGLAGTYEQYF
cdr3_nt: TGTGCCAGCAGCCCATCGGGACTAGCGGGGACCTACGAGCAGTACTTC

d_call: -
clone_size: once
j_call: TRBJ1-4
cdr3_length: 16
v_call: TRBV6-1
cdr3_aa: CASSDEGAGSSWKLFF
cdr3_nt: TGTGCCAGCAGTGACGAAGGGGCAGGGTCAAGTTGGAAACTGTTTTTT

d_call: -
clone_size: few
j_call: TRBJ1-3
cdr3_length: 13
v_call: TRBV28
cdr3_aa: CATFKGARNTIYF
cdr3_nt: TGTGCCACATTCAAGGGTGCCCGAAACACCATATATTTT

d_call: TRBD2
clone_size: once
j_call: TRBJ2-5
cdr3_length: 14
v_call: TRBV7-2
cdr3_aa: CASRTGGGQETQYF
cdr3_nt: TGTGCCAGCAGAACGGGCGGGGGCCAAGAGACCCAGTACTTC

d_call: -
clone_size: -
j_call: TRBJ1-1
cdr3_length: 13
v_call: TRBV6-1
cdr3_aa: CASNSKDGFEAFF
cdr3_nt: TGTGCCAGCAATTCCAAGGATGGATTTGAAGCTTTCTTT

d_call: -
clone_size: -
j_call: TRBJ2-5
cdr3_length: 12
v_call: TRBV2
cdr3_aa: CASRAGWETQYF
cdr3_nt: TGTGCCAGCAGGGCAGGGTGGGAGACCCAGTACTTC